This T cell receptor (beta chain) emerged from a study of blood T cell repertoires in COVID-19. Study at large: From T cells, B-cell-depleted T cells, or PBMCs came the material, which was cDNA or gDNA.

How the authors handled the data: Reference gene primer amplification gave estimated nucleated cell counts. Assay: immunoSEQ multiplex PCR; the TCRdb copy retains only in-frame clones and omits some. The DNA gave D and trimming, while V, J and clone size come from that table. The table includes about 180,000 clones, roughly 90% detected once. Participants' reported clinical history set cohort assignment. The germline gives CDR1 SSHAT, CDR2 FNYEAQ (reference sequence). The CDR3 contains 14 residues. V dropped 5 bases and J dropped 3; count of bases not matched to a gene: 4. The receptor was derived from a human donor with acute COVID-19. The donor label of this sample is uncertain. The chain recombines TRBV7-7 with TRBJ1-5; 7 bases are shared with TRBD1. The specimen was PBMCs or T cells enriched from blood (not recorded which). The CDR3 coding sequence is TGTGCCAGCAGCCTGGGACAGAACAATCAGCCCCAGCATTTT. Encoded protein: CASSLGQNNQPQHF.